These 26 T cell receptor beta chains were all obtained from the same sample, sequenced in a study of blood T cell repertoires in COVID-19 (dated by TCRdb to 2018 to 2020). Library creation used the immunoSEQ multiplex PCR assay. Held by TCRdb, this immuneACCESS table contains in-frame sequences only and omits some clones. Under half of the omission traces to an unresolved V gene where checked; the cause of the rest is unknown. Within this sample are 70,000 to 95,000 clones, with about 78% of them counted one time only. The ten largest clones take up roughly a third of the sample. Sequencing was carried out using peripheral blood. The receptors derive from a man aged 55 to 70 with COVID-19, enrolled during active disease.

This clone was detected a few times. The gene calls are TRBV6-5 and TRBJ2-3; 9 positions agree with TRBD2. Per the germline V gene, CDR1 is MNHEY and CDR2 is SVGAGI. CDR3 length: 14 amino acids. The junction had 6 bases not matched to a gene; V was cut back by 5 bases and J by 6 bases. CDR3: CASSLGLATDTQYF. In DNA, the CDR3 is TGTGCCAGCAGTCTGGGACTAGCAACGGATACGCAGTATTTT.

The chain employs TRBV9 and TRBJ2-3; D is uncertain. Germline CDR1 reads SGDLS; CDR2 reads YYNGEE. V was clipped by 3 bases and J by 5 bases, with 10 bases between them. CDR3 length: 13 amino acids. CDR3 nucleotides: TGTGCCAGCAGCGCCCTTATACTAGATACGCAGTATTTT. Translated, it gives CASSALILDTQYF.

Remarks on this clone: The sample has other DNA sequences that encode this CDR3 too. J is TRBJ2-7 and V is TRBV18; D might be TRBD2 (6 bases). The CDR3 runs 14 residues. The germline V gene has CDR1 KGHSH and CDR2 LQKENI. V was trimmed by 2 bases and J by 0 bases, leaving 8 bases between them. Written as DNA, the CDR3 is TGTGCCAGCTCACCAACCGGGAGCTCCTACGAGCAGTACTTC. This gives the protein CASSPTGSSYEQYF. Combining the CDR3 with reference TRBV18 and TRBJ2-7 gives the whole variable domain NAGVMQNPRHLVRRRGQEARLRCSPMKGHSHVYWYRQLPEEGLKFMVYLQKENIIDESGMPKERFSAEFPKEGPSILRIQQVVRGDSAAYFCASSPTGSSYEQYFGPGTRLTVT.

V is TRBV20-1 and J is TRBJ2-5; D unclear. The CDR3 has 11 residues. With 4 bases removed from V and 2 bases from J, the gap between germline ends came to 5 bases. CDR1 and CDR2 from the germline V gene are DFQATT and SNEGSKA (reference sequence). The CDR3 DNA follows: TGCAGTGCTATCCTACAAGAGACCCAGTACTTC. Translated: CSAILQETQYF.

The CDR3 loop reads CATSDFNRNEQFF. CDR3 DNA sequence: TGTGCCACCAGTGATTTTAATCGCAATGAGCAGTTCTTC. This chain links TRBV24-1 with TRBJ2-1, with D unresolved. CDR3 length: 13 amino acids. V lost 1 base and J 6 bases, leaving 6 bases between the germline ends. CDR1 KGHDR and CDR2 SFDVKD come from the germline V gene.

The chain couples TRBV7-8 to TRBJ1-1; perhaps TRBD1 as D (5 bases). Germline V gene data show CDR1 as SGHVS and CDR2 as FQNEAQ. CDR3 length: 12 residues. The V gene lost 5 bases and the J gene lost 7 bases, with 11 bases spanning the gap. CDR3 residues: CASSLKGLEAFF. The CDR3 region has the DNA TGTGCCAGCAGCCTTAAGGGGCTTGAAGCTTTCTTT.

This clone has a single count. This CDR3 reads CASSLAGGEKETQYF. CDR3 DNA: TGTGCCAGCAGTCTAGCGGGGGGCGAGAAAGAGACCCAGTACTTC. This chain connects TRBV2 to TRBJ2-5, with 11 bases fitting TRBD2. This CDR3 comprises 15 residues. Germline V lookup: CDR1 SNHLY, CDR2 FYNNEI. V shed 5 bases, J shed 3 bases, and the junction held 5 bases outside the gene matches.

In this sample, this clone turned up once. The chain couples TRBV25-1 to TRBJ2-1, with TRBD2 matching over 14 bases. The V gene end was trimmed by 4 bases and the J gene end by 6 bases; junction bases not matched to a gene: 11. This CDR3 region has 18 residues. CDR1 MGHDK and CDR2 SYGVNS come from the germline V gene. The CDR3 here is CASSAVGGLAGASNEQFF. In DNA form, the CDR3 reads TGTGCCAGCAGTGCCGTTGGGGGACTAGCGGGGGCCTCCAATGAGCAGTTCTTC.

This sequence joins TRBV11-2 and TRBJ2-1; no definite D call. This CDR3 comprises 13 residues. Per germline, CDR1 SGHAT and CDR2 FQNNGV. V lost 0 bases to trimming and J lost 7 bases, with 7 bases between them. CDR3 sequence reads: CASSLEVRNEQFF. The CDR3 region has the DNA TGTGCCAGCAGCTTAGAGGTACGGAATGAGCAGTTCTTC.

This chain uses TRBV7-9 with TRBJ2-3; 9 bases align to TRBD2. This CDR3 has 12 amino acids. V shed 1 base and J 15 bases; nucleotides not matched to a gene: 5. CDR1 is SEHNR and CDR2 is FQNEAQ in the germline V gene (reference sequence). CDR3 loop: CASSLGLAGSYF. The CDR3 nucleotides read TGTGCCAGCAGCTTAGGGCTAGCGGGATCTTATTTT.

This chain connects TRBV5-4 to TRBJ1-2; 7 bases align to TRBD1. The trim removed 0 bases at V and 8 bases at J, leaving 7 bases unmatched. CDR3 length: 14 residues. The germline V gene encodes CDR1 SGHNT and CDR2 YYREEE (reference sequence). CDR3 nucleotides: TGTGCCAGCAGCTTGGACCCAGACAGGGTCGGCTACACCTTC. Protein product: CASSLDPDRVGYTF. The complete variable domain, with remaining parts taken from reference TRBV5-4 and TRBJ1-2, reads ETGVTQSPTHLIKTRGQQVTLRCSSQSGHNTVSWYQQALGQGPQFIFQYYREEENGRGNFPPRFSGLQFPNYSSELNVNALELDDSALYLCASSLDPDRVGYTFGSGTRLTVV.

The chain joins TRBV5-6 to TRBJ2-2; 9 bases match TRBD1. This CDR3 comprises 15 residues. The J segment lost 5 bases and the V segment lost 3 bases, leaving 5 bases of the junction unmatched. Germline V CDR1 and CDR2: SGHDT, YYEEEE. DNA of the CDR3: TGTGCCAGCAGCTGGGGGACAGGGAGTACCGGGGAGCTGTTTTTT. Protein sequence: CASSWGTGSTGELFF.

The CDR3 loop reads CASSLRGGASSYEQYF. CDR3 bases: TGTGCCAGCAGCTTACGGGGGGGGGCGAGCTCCTACGAGCAGTACTTC. V is TRBV7-8 and J is TRBJ2-7; 8 bases agree with TRBD2. The V gene end was trimmed by 2 bases and the J gene end by 0 bases; junction bases not matched to a gene: 6. CDR1 SGHVS and CDR2 FQNEAQ come from the germline V gene. CDR3 length: 16 amino acids.

J is TRBJ2-5 and V is TRBV19; a weak D match, TRBD2 (7 bases). CDR1 and CDR2 from the germline V gene are LNHDA and SQIVND (reference sequence). Trimming took off 3 bases at V and 5 bases at J, with 13 bases between the two ends. There are 14 residues in the CDR3. For the CDR3, the DNA is TGTGCCAGTAGTATTGCGGGGGCTACGGAGACCCAGTACTTC. This encodes CASSIAGATETQYF.

This clone has just one count. The V call is TRBV5-1, the J call TRBJ2-1; 8 nucleotides agree with TRBD1. The length of the CDR3 is 15 residues. Germline V gene data show CDR1 as SGHRS and CDR2 as YFSETQ. The V and J ends lost 1 base and 7 bases, in that order; junction bases with no gene match: 7. CDR3 bases: TGCGCCAGCAGCTTGAGCCGGACAGGGAATAATGAGCAGTTCTTC. Protein: CASSLSRTGNNEQFF.

J is TRBJ1-5 and V is TRBV10-3, with D uncertain. Germline V gene lookup returns CDR1 ENHRY and CDR2 SYGVKD. The germline V and J ends were trimmed by 0 bases and 0 bases, with 6 bases remaining between them. The CDR3 runs 15 residues. CDR3 residues: CAISESVYSNQPQHF. The CDR3 nucleotides are TGTGCCATCAGTGAGTCGGTCTATAGCAATCAGCCCCAGCATTTT.

The chain carries TRBV5-6 and TRBJ1-4; tentatively, D is TRBD1 (5 bases). CDR1 is SGHDT, CDR2 YYEEEE, per germline. CDR3 length: 15 residues. Trimming removed 4 bases at V and 6 bases at J, with 16 bases between. For the CDR3, the DNA is TGTGCCAGCAGCCCCCCCGGGGGGGGATATGAAAAACTGTTTTTT. This encodes CASSPPGGGYEKLFF.

This clone has just a few counts. The chain employs TRBV9 and TRBJ1-3; no reliable D call. V lost 0 bases to trimming and J lost 0 bases, with 10 bases between them. The CDR3 length is 16 residues. CDR1 is SGDLS, CDR2 YYNGEE, per germline. CDR3 amino acids: CASSVAPPISGNTIYF. DNA of the CDR3: TGTGCCAGCAGCGTAGCTCCCCCTATCTCTGGAAACACCATATATTTT.

V is TRBV5-6 and J is TRBJ1-4; a possible D gene is TRBD1 (6 bases). Trimming took 5 bases from V and 4 from J, leaving 15 bases between them. CDR1 SGHDT and CDR2 YYEEEE come from the germline V gene. The CDR3 spans 15 residues. The CDR3 DNA reads TGTGCCAGCAGTTCCACAGGGCGAGGTAATGAAAAACTGTTTTTT. Its translation is CASSSTGRGNEKLFF.

As to this clone: A much larger clonotype is one base distant, so this may be a read error. This chain links TRBV7-6 with TRBJ1-1; TRBD1 might be the D (5 bases). The CDR3 length is 13 residues. The V and J ends lost 5 bases and 1 base respectively, with 8 bases between them. CDR1 and CDR2 (germline): SGHVS, FNYEAQ. CDR3 nucleotides: TGTGCCAGCAGCAAAACAGGGAACACTGAAGCTTTCTTT. This encodes CASSKTGNTEAFF.

V gene TRBV7-9 combines with J gene TRBJ1-4; D call uncertain. The CDR3 length is 15 residues. Deletions cut 2 bases from V and 8 bases from J, with 15 bases between. Germline loops: CDR1 SEHNR, CDR2 FQNEAQ (reference sequence). The CDR3 DNA is TGTGCCAGCAGCTTATACACGGCCCTAGGAGAAAAACTGTTTTTT. Amino acid sequence: CASSLYTALGEKLFF.

The gene calls are TRBV6-5 and TRBJ1-5; a possible D gene is TRBD1 (5 bases). Trimming took 0 bases from V and 4 from J, leaving 10 bases between them. The CDR3 extends over 15 amino acids. CDR1 and CDR2 (germline): MNHEY, SVGAGI. The CDR3: CASSYSQGKNQPQHF. As DNA, the CDR3 is TGTGCCAGCAGTTACTCGCAGGGTAAAAATCAGCCCCAGCATTTT.

The rearrangement uses TRBV27 and TRBJ2-5; 8 bases fit TRBD1. The V segment lost 3 bases and the J segment 2 bases; nucleotides outside the gene matches: 5. CDR3 length equals 15 residues. Per the germline V gene, CDR1 is MNHEY and CDR2 is SMNVEV (reference sequence). CDR3 sequence reads: CASSFRDRIQETQYF. The CDR3 DNA is TGTGCCAGCAGTTTCCGGGACAGGATTCAAGAGACCCAGTACTTC.

The V call is TRBV5-6, the J call TRBJ1-5; 8 positions agree with TRBD1. V gave up 4 bases and J gave up 6 bases; unmatched junction bases: 9. The V gene's germline CDR1 is SGHDT and CDR2 YYEEEE. The CDR3 spans 15 residues. The CDR3 loop reads CASSDGQGLSQPQHF. The CDR3 DNA sequence: TGTGCCAGCAGCGATGGACAGGGCCTCTCTCAGCCCCAGCATTTT.

The V gene is TRBV29-1, the J gene TRBJ2-5, with D possibly TRBD1 on 6 matching bases. The germline V gene encodes CDR1 SQVTM and CDR2 ANQGSEA. This CDR3 spans 12 amino acids. V lost 4 bases and J lost 5, with 11 bases in between. The CDR3 sequence: CSVAGARETQYF. The CDR3 DNA sequence: TGCAGCGTTGCAGGGGCCCGGGAGACCCAGTACTTC.

The chain carries TRBV29-1 and TRBJ1-2, with a possible D match to TRBD1 (6 bases). Per the germline V gene, CDR1 is SQVTM and CDR2 is ANQGSEA. Deletions cut 7 bases from V and 2 bases from J, with 11 bases between. This CDR3 is 12 amino acids long. Here the CDR3 DNA reads TGCAGCGGCGATACAGGGAACTATGGCTACACCTTC. It translates to CSGDTGNYGYTF. Using reference TRBV29-1 and TRBJ1-2 for the parts outside the CDR3, the full variable domain is SAVISQKPSRDICQRGTSLTIQCQVDSQVTMMFWYRQQPGQSLTLIATANQGSEATYESGFVIDKFPISRPNLTFSTLTVSNMSPEDSSIYLCSGDTGNYGYTFGSGTRLTVV.